Listed below are T cell receptor beta chains from one sample, sequenced in a study of blood T cell repertoires in COVID-19. Assay used: immunoSEQ multiplex PCR; TCRdb lists only in-frame clones, some missing. The table records approximately 89,000 clones, over 65% of them present only once. The sample was peripheral blood. The receptors shown here come from a human donor in a cohort sampled during active COVID-19. CDR3s include the opening cysteine and the closing phenylalanine or tryptophan. A D gene is named only where the DNA matches it firmly. Some rows have no size entry. The others give once, few or many, or a class for an expanded clone.

length	V	D	J	size	CDR3	DNA
13	TRBV29-1	TRBD2	TRBJ2-5	NA	CSVGVAGGETQYF	TGCAGCGTTGGGGTAGCGGGAGGAGAGACCCAGTACTTC
14	TRBV6-6	TRBD2	TRBJ2-1	NA	CASTLAGVDNEQFF	TGTGCCAGCACCCTAGCGGGGGTTGACAATGAGCAGTTCTTC
12	TRBV30	NA	TRBJ1-4	NA	CAWSSYSEKLFF	TGTGCCTGGAGTTCTTACAGCGAAAAACTGTTTTTT
16	TRBV6-2/TRBV6-3	NA	TRBJ1-5	NA	CASSSAGADSNQPQHF	TGTGCCAGCAGTTCTGCGGGGGCAGACTCCAATCAGCCCCAGCATTTT
17	TRBV4-1	NA	TRBJ1-4	NA	CASSQGLVGAGNEKLFF	TGCGCCAGCAGCCAAGGGCTAGTTGGGGCGGGAAATGAAAAACTGTTTTTT
15	TRBV5-6	NA	TRBJ2-5	few	CASSLGGRTWETQYF	TGTGCCAGCAGCTTGGGTGGGAGAACCTGGGAGACCCAGTACTTC
20	TRBV7-7	NA	TRBJ1-4	few	CARKYREGSTSRATNEKLFF	TGTGCCAGGAAATACAGGGAAGGATCCACCAGTAGGGCAACTAATGAAAAACTGTTTTTT
13	TRBV24-1	NA	TRBJ2-7	NA	CATSDPRVPGQYF	TGTGCCACCAGTGATCCCAGGGTCCCCGGGCAGTACTTC
16	TRBV7-8	TRBD2	TRBJ2-1	NA	CASSAIAGATYNEQFF	TGTGCCAGCAGCGCTATAGCGGGAGCCACCTACAATGAGCAGTTCTTC
20	TRBV9	TRBD2	TRBJ2-2	once	CASSRTPLAALRSITGELFF	TGTGCCAGCAGCCGAACCCCACTAGCGGCCTTAAGGAGCATCACCGGGGAGCTGTTTTTT
18	TRBV4-1	TRBD1	TRBJ2-1	NA	CASSEGGHRRGQGNEQFF	TGCGCCAGCAGCGAAGGAGGACACCGGCGGGGACAGGGGAATGAGCAGTTCTTC
16	TRBV3-1/TRBV3-2	TRBD2	TRBJ2-5	NA	CASSQEGTSFQETQYF	TGTGCCAGCAGCCAAGAAGGGACTAGCTTCCAAGAGACCCAGTACTTC
14	TRBV3-1/TRBV3-2	TRBD1	TRBJ2-7	NA	CASSPTRDREDQYF	TGTGCCAGCAGCCCAACCCGGGACAGGGAAGATCAGTACTTC
17	TRBV18	TRBD2	TRBJ2-1	NA	CASSPPIPSGRTNEQFF	TGTGCCAGCTCGCCTCCGATACCTAGCGGGCGAACCAATGAGCAGTTCTTC
13	TRBV27	TRBD2	TRBJ2-4	NA	CASREGAKNIQYF	TGTGCCAGCCGGGAGGGGGCCAAAAACATTCAGTACTTC
13	TRBV7-2	TRBD1	TRBJ2-7	NA	CASSLDPGGEQYF	TGTGCCAGCAGCCTAGACCCAGGGGGCGAGCAGTACTTC
18	TRBV5-1	TRBD2	TRBJ2-1	NA	CASSLDGLAGSNYNEQFF	TGCGCCAGCAGCTTGGATGGACTAGCGGGAAGTAACTACAATGAGCAGTTCTTC
16	TRBV5-8	NA	TRBJ2-5	NA	CASSGGWRGVQETQYF	TGTGCCAGCAGCGGAGGGTGGCGAGGGGTACAAGAGACCCAGTACTTC
16	TRBV7-9	TRBD2	TRBJ2-1	NA	CASSPKGLAEYNEQFF	TGTGCCAGCAGCCCCAAGGGACTAGCGGAGTACAATGAGCAGTTCTTC
15	TRBV6-5	NA	TRBJ2-5	NA	CASSYRPQSPRAQYF	TGTGCCAGCAGTTATAGGCCCCAGTCACCGAGGGCCCAGTACTTC
17	TRBV4-2	TRBD2	TRBJ2-1	NA	CASSQVLAGGIYNEQFF	TGTGCCAGCAGCCAAGTTTTGGCGGGAGGTATCTACAATGAGCAGTTCTTC
14	TRBV7-6	TRBD2	TRBJ2-2	NA	CASGLAANTGELFF	TGTGCCAGCGGACTAGCGGCTAACACCGGGGAGCTGTTTTTT
13	TRBV6-6	TRBD1	TRBJ2-7	NA	CASGSTGTYEQYF	TGTGCCAGCGGATCGACAGGGACCTACGAGCAGTACTTC
13	TRBV18	NA	TRBJ2-7	NA	CASSLGSLNEQYF	TGTGCCAGCTCACTGGGCAGTCTAAACGAGCAGTACTTC
15	TRBV6-5	NA	TRBJ1-1	NA	CASSPRQAPNTEAFF	TGTGCCAGCAGCCCAAGACAAGCACCGAACACTGAAGCTTTCTTT
13	TRBV24-1	TRBD1	TRBJ2-3	once	CATGQGATDTQYF	TGTGCCACCGGACAGGGGGCCACAGATACGCAGTATTTT
14	TRBV7-2	NA	TRBJ2-7	NA	CASSYYGEGLEQYF	TGTGCCAGCAGCTATTATGGGGAAGGACTCGAGCAGTACTTC
15	TRBV7-3	NA	TRBJ1-4	NA	CASSAEGAVNEKLFF	TGTGCCAGCAGCGCGGAGGGCGCCGTTAATGAAAAACTGTTTTTT
15	TRBV29-1	TRBD1	TRBJ2-4	NA	CSVTPGQGLKNIQYF	TGCAGCGTTACCCCGGGACAGGGCCTAAAAAACATTCAGTACTTC
13	TRBV11-3	TRBD1	TRBJ2-7	NA	CASSAQGVGEQYF	TGTGCCAGCAGCGCGCAGGGGGTTGGGGAGCAGTACTTC
16	TRBV10-3	TRBD2	TRBJ2-5	NA	CAISESSGRLAGTQYF	TGTGCCATCAGTGAGTCGAGCGGGAGGCTCGCCGGGACCCAGTACTTC
19	TRBV11-3	TRBD1	TRBJ2-2	NA	CASSLVPVPGTGTTGELFF	TGTGCCAGCAGCTTAGTCCCGGTACCTGGGACAGGGACCACCGGGGAGCTGTTTTTT
15	TRBV27	TRBD1	TRBJ1-6	NA	CASSLTTGDYSPLHF	TGTGCCAGCAGTTTAACAACAGGGGACTATTCACCCCTCCACTTT
15	TRBV19	TRBD2	TRBJ2-3	NA	CASKQGAGPTDTQYF	TGTGCCAGTAAGCAAGGAGCGGGGCCCACAGATACGCAGTATTTT
15	TRBV4-3	NA	TRBJ1-1	few	CASSLRSVSNTEAFF	TGCGCCAGCAGCCTGAGGAGCGTGTCGAACACTGAAGCTTTCTTT
15	TRBV4-3	NA	TRBJ2-2	NA	CASSQDSGRDGELFF	TGCGCCAGCAGCCAAGATAGCGGTCGGGACGGGGAGCTGTTTTTT
15	TRBV30	NA	TRBJ2-3	NA	CAWSGRRASTDTQYF	TGTGCCTGGAGTGGCCGGAGGGCTAGCACAGATACGCAGTATTTT
12	TRBV28	NA	TRBJ2-7	NA	CASSQRSYEQYF	TGTGCCAGCAGTCAGCGGTCCTACGAGCAGTACTTC
15	TRBV6-5	NA	TRBJ2-3	NA	CASSYISGSTDTQYF	TGTGCCAGCAGTTACATTAGCGGAAGCACAGATACGCAGTATTTT
18	TRBV5-1	TRBD2	TRBJ2-7	NA	CASSLDRTSGEKRYEQYF	TGCGCCAGCAGCTTGGATCGGACTAGCGGGGAAAAAAGATACGAGCAGTACTTC